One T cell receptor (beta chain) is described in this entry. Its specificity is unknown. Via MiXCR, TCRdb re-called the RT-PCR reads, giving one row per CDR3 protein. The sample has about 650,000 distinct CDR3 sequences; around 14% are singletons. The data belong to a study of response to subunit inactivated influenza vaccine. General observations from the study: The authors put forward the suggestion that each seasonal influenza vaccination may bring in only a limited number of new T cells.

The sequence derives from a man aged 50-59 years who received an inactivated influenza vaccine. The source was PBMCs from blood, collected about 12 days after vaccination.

The CDR3 region is CASSSRTGPQETQYF. CDR3 in DNA: TGTGCCAGCAGCTCCCGGACAGGGCCCCAAGAGACCCAGTACTTC. The chain recombines TRBV7-2 with TRBJ2-5; 8 bases align to TRBD1. The CDR3 spans 15 residues. V trimming: 4 bases; J trimming: 1 base; junction bases outside the gene matches: 5. The germline V gene has CDR1 SGHTA and CDR2 FQGNSA.